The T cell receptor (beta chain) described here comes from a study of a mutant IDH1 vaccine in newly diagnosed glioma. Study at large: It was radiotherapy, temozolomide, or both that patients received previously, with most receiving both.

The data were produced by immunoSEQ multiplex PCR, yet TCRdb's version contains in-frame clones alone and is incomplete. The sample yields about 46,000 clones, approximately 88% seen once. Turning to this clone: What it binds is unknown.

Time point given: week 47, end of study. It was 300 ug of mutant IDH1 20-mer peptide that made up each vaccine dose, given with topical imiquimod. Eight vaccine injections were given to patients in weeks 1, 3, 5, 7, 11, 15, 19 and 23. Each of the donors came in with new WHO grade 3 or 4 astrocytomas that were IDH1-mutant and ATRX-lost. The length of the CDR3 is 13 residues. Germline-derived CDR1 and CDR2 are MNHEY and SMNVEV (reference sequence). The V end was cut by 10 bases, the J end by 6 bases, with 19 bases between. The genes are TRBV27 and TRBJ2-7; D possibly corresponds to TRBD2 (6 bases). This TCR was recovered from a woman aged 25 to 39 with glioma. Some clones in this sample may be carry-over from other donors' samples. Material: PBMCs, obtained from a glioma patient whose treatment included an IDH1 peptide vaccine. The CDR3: CATSPRGMREQYF. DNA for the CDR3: TGTGCCACCAGCCCCCGGGGGATGCGCGAGCAGTACTTC.